A single sample is the source of the 20 T cell receptor beta chains below, sequenced in a study of T cell repertoires in cytomegalovirus infection. For these TCRs, the target antigens are not known. TCRdb fed the reads into MiXCR, producing one record per CDR3 protein. The sample lists 550,000 to 700,000 distinct CDR3 sequences, just under 40% seen once, with over 45% in the top ten. The sample consisted of cultured PBMCs, taken from culture after CMV antigen stimulation. These receptors were taken from a human donor in good health (CMV status not recorded). Some clones in this sample may be carry-over from other donors' samples.

This clonotype was seen once. CDR3 coding DNA: TGCGCCAGCAGCCAACGTCTGCAGGGGCTAGGGGATACGCAGTATTTT. Amino acids: CASSQRLQGLGDTQYF. The chain couples TRBV4-1 to TRBJ2-3, with D possibly TRBD1 on 6 matching bases. This CDR3 spans 16 amino acids. Germline loops: CDR1 MGHRA, CDR2 YSYEKL. V gave up 2 bases and J gave up 6 bases, with 18 bases separating them.

This clonotype was recorded a few times. V and J are TRBV7-2 and TRBJ1-1; 8 nucleotides line up with TRBD1. After removal of 6 bases from V and 5 bases from J, the junction contained 8 bases not matched to a gene. From germline, CDR1 is SGHTA and CDR2 FQGNSA. The CDR3 runs to 14 residues. DNA of the CDR3: TGTGCCAGCAGTCGAACGAGGACAGGGACTGAAGCTTTCTTT. This translates into CASSRTRTGTEAFF.

V is TRBV7-2 and J is TRBJ2-1; 12 bases line up with TRBD2. This CDR3 is built from 16 residues. The V gene's germline CDR1 is SGHTA and CDR2 FQGNSA. V lost 5 bases and J lost 3; bases outside the gene matches: 5. CDR3 sequence: CASSNTSGRYYNEQFF. CDR3 DNA: TGTGCCAGCAGCAACACTAGCGGGAGGTACTACAATGAGCAGTTCTTC.

This clonotype was counted between two and nine times. The chain links TRBV5-1 to TRBJ2-1, with D uncertain. The CDR3 runs to 14 residues. V was cut by 0 bases and J by 6 bases, with 10 bases left in between. In germline, CDR1 is SGHRS, CDR2 YFSETQ. DNA of the CDR3: TGCGCCAGCAGCTTGGGTCGGCTGACCAATGAGCAGTTCTTC. This codes for CASSLGRLTNEQFF.

This chain joins TRBV6-5 and TRBJ1-1, with a possible D match to TRBD1 (5 bases). V lost 7 bases and J lost 2, with 14 bases in between. The germline V gene has CDR1 MNHEY and CDR2 SVGAGI. The CDR3 covers 14 residues. The CDR3 DNA sequence: TGTGCCAGCATCGCCCGCAGGGATAACACTGAAGCTTTCTTT. Encoded protein: CASIARRDNTEAFF.

This clonotype was detected only a few times. V is TRBV7-8 and J is TRBJ1-1, with 7 bases fitting TRBD1. Germline V gene sequence: CDR1 SGHVS, CDR2 FQNEAQ. CDR3 length: 15 residues. Trimming at V came to 1 base and at J to 11 bases, leaving 13 bases not matched to a gene. The DNA of the CDR3 is TGTGCCAGCAGCTTAGTAAAGGACAGGCGGACGTACGCTTTCTTT. Amino acid sequence: CASSLVKDRRTYAFF.

This clonotype was seen more than once but under ten times. The chain links TRBV6-2 or TRBV6-3 to TRBJ1-1, with D possibly TRBD1 on 5 matching bases. V lost 5 bases and J 8 bases, leaving 15 bases between the germline ends. Germline lookup yields CDR1 MNHEY and CDR2 SVGEGT. The length of the CDR3 is 13 residues. Written as DNA, the CDR3 is TGTGCCAGCAGTAGCAGCTGGGCAGGGGAAGCTTTCTTT. It is translated as CASSSSWAGEAFF.

The chain is built from TRBV28 and TRBJ2-5; the match to TRBD1 covers 8 bases. The CDR3 covers 14 residues. V lost 6 bases, J lost 4 bases, and 7 bases stayed unmatched. Germline values: CDR1 MDHEN, CDR2 SYDVKM. The CDR3 DNA is TGTGCCAGCAGCCCCCCGGACAGGGCAGAGACCCAGTACTTC. This sequence encodes CASSPPDRAETQYF.

The V gene is TRBV4-2, the J gene TRBJ2-7, with D possibly matching TRBD1 (6 bases). V was clipped by 3 bases and J by 3 bases, with 9 bases between them. Germline V gives CDR1 LGHNA, CDR2 YNFKEQ. This CDR3 is built from 13 residues. The CDR3 protein is CASSQQGGYEQYF. CDR3 coding DNA: TGTGCCAGCAGCCAGCAAGGGGGCTACGAGCAGTACTTC.

The chain links TRBV7-2 to TRBJ2-7; D possibly corresponds to TRBD2 (6 bases). The V and J ends lost 1 base and 6 bases respectively, with 10 bases between them. This CDR3 has 13 amino acids. Per germline, CDR1 SGHTA and CDR2 FQGNSA. Written as DNA, the CDR3 is TGTGCCAGCAGCTTAGTGGGCGGGGTCGAGCAGTACTTC. Translation: CASSLVGGVEQYF.

The V and J genes are TRBV28 and TRBJ1-2, with D unresolved. The CDR3 is 21 residues long. The V and J ends lost 8 bases and 4 bases respectively, with 38 bases between them. Germline assignment: CDR1 MDHEN and CDR2 SYDVKM. Here the CDR3 reads CASGRRYPVSRKGLGGYGYTF. CDR3 sequence (DNA): TGTGCCAGCGGAAGGAGGTACCCGGTCAGCCGAAAGGGCCTAGGCGGCTATGGCTACACCTTC.

This clonotype showed up just a few times. This chain connects TRBV10-3 to TRBJ2-5; 9 nucleotides match TRBD2. Losses at the gene ends were 0 bases for V and 7 bases for J; bases not matched to a gene: 9. The CDR3 is 16 residues long. Germline lookup yields CDR1 ENHRY and CDR2 SYGVKD. CDR3 nucleotide sequence: TGTGCCATCAGTGAGTCGACTAGCGGCGATAGGGGGACCCAGTACTTC. It is translated as CAISESTSGDRGTQYF.

This rearrangement joins TRBV7-8 to TRBJ1-4; D not certain. V was pared by 4 bases and J by 1 base, with 10 bases between. The CDR3 covers 15 residues. CDR1 is SGHVS, CDR2 FQNEAQ, per germline. The CDR3 protein is CASSSLRQTNEKLFF. In DNA, the CDR3 is TGTGCCAGCAGCTCCCTGAGACAAACTAATGAAAAACTGTTTTTT.

V gene TRBV4-1 combines with J gene TRBJ2-7; weak D call: TRBD2 (5 bases). There are 14 residues in the CDR3. Trimming shortened V by 3 bases and J by 6 bases, and 15 bases separated the two germline ends. CDR1 and CDR2 (germline): MGHRA, YSYEKL. The CDR3 reads CASSQTGRRGEQYF. The CDR3 DNA is TGCGCCAGCAGCCAGACGGGTCGACGGGGCGAGCAGTACTTC.

This clonotype was recorded a few times. This rearrangement joins TRBV28 to TRBJ2-7, with D tentatively TRBD2 (5 bases). CDR1 and CDR2 (germline): MDHEN, SYDVKM. V lost 7 bases, J lost 6 bases, and 13 bases lay in between. The CDR3 sequence is 12 residues long. The CDR3 is CASIHREGEQYF. CDR3 nucleotides: TGTGCCAGCATTCACAGAGAGGGCGAGCAGTACTTC. Variable domain in full (rest from reference TRBV28 and TRBJ2-7): DVKVTQSSRYLVKRTGEKVFLECVQDMDHENMFWYRQDPGLGLRLIYFSYDVKMKEKGDIPEGYSVSREKKERFSLILESASTNQTSMYLCASIHREGEQYFGPGTRLTVT.

The V gene is TRBV2, the J gene TRBJ1-5; D not certain. Germline V CDR1 and CDR2: SNHLY, FYNNEI. Trimming removed 2 bases at V and 7 bases at J, with 9 bases between. CDR3 length: 13 residues. DNA of the CDR3: TGTGCCAGCAGTGAACTGGGAGGACAGCCCCAGCATTTT. Protein product: CASSELGGQPQHF.

V is TRBV7-2 and J is TRBJ1-1; D is ambiguous. Deletions cut 5 bases from V and 0 bases from J, with 10 bases between. This CDR3 has 14 residues. Germline-derived CDR1 and CDR2 are SGHTA and FQGNSA. This CDR3 is CASSPVTVNTEAFF. The DNA of the CDR3 is TGTGCCAGCAGCCCCGTGACGGTGAACACTGAAGCTTTCTTT.

The CDR3, as DNA: TGTGCCAGCAGTGAAATGGGGCCCGGGGAGCTGTTTTTT. It encodes CASSEMGPGELFF. The rearrangement links TRBV2 to TRBJ2-2; D possibly corresponds to TRBD1 (5 bases). In germline, CDR1 is SNHLY, CDR2 FYNNEI. V lost 2 bases, J lost 6 bases, and 7 bases lay in between. The CDR3 is 13 residues long. Using reference TRBV2 and TRBJ2-2 for the parts outside the CDR3, the full variable domain is EPEVTQTPSHQVTQMGQEVILRCVPISNHLYFYWYRQILGQKVEFLVSFYNNEISEKSEIFDDQFSVERPDGSNFTLKIRSTKLEDSAMYFCASSEMGPGELFFGEGSRLTVL.

This chain joins TRBV6-1 and TRBJ1-2; 7 positions match TRBD1. V shed 5 bases, J shed 4 bases, and the junction held 7 bases outside the gene matches. The CDR3 sequence is 14 residues long. Germline CDR1 is MNHNS and CDR2 is SASEGT. The CDR3 here is CASSPVRGPYGYTF. CDR3 DNA: TGTGCCAGCAGTCCAGTAAGGGGGCCCTATGGCTACACCTTC.

The chain is built from TRBV5-4 and TRBJ2-7; D may be TRBD1 (6 bases). CDR3 length: 15 residues. Trimming stripped 2 bases from V and 1 base from J, with 13 bases between. Germline V gene lookup returns CDR1 SGHNT and CDR2 YYREEE (reference sequence). Written as DNA, the CDR3 is TGTGCCAGCAGCTTTTCGACAGGTTCATCCTACGAGCAGTACTTC. The encoded protein is CASSFSTGSSYEQYF.